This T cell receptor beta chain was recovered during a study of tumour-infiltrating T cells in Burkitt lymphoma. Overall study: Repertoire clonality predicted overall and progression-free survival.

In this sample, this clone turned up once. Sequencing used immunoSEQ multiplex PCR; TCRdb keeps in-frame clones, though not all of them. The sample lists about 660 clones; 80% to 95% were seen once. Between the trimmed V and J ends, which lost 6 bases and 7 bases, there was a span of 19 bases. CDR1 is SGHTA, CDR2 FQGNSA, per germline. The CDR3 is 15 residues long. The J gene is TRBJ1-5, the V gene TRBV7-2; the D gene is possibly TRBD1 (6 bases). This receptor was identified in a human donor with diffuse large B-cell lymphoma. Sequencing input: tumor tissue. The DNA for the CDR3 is TGTGCCAGCAGTCTGATGGCGGGCACAGGGCAGCCCCAGCATTTT. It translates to CASSLMAGTGQPQHF.